These 23 T cell receptor beta chains share one sample of origin, sequenced in a study of CD8+ T cells in alopecia areata. Treatment defined: oral pan-JAK inhibitor, 5-10 mg twice daily. Extracted RNA was reverse transcribed, and the resulting cDNA served as sequencing template. Data came from immunoSEQ multiplex PCR; TCRdb stores just in-frame clones and leaves some out. The profile covers roughly 180,000 clones, with 55% to 70% appearing a single time and 3% to 4% taken by the ten largest. The specimen comprised CD4+ T cells sorted from blood, sampled at week 4, from a patient treated with tofacitinib. Every receptor here comes from a human donor with alopecia areata.

This chain connects TRBV6-5 to TRBJ2-6; the D gene is possibly TRBD1 (6 bases). In germline, CDR1 is MNHEY, CDR2 SVGAGI. The V and J ends lost 5 bases and 8 bases respectively, with 16 bases between them. The CDR3 spans 15 residues. CDR3 sequence reads: CASSKFIQGTNVLTF. The CDR3 coding sequence is TGTGCCAGCAGTAAATTCATACAGGGTACCAACGTCCTGACTTTC.

This rearrangement joins TRBV30 to TRBJ2-7; TRBD1 matches at 8 bases. The CDR3 runs to 13 residues. In germline, CDR1 is GTSNPN, CDR2 SVGIG (reference sequence). J gave up 4 bases and V 5 bases, and 7 bases lay outside the gene matches. CDR3 bases: TGTGCCTGGGGACAGGGAGAGGAGTACGAGCAGTACTTC. Residues: CAWGQGEEYEQYF. Together with reference TRBV30 and TRBJ2-7, the CDR3 gives the full variable domain: SQTIHQWPATLVQPVGSPLSLECTVEGTSNPNLYWYRQAAGRGLQLLFYSVGIGQISSEVPQNLSASRPQDRQFILSSKKLLLSDSGFYLCAWGQGEEYEQYFGPGTRLTVT.

This clone occurred a few times. J is TRBJ1-1 and V is TRBV28; D gene unclear. CDR3 length: 14 amino acids. Germline V gene data show CDR1 as MDHEN and CDR2 as SYDVKM. V gave up 5 bases and J gave up 4 bases, with 14 bases separating them. The CDR3 loop is CASSPGSRGTEAFF. Here the CDR3 DNA reads TGTGCCAGCAGTCCCGGGTCCCGGGGCACTGAAGCTTTCTTT.

As to this clone: Distinct nucleotide sequences in the sample also encode this CDR3. The chain combines TRBV30 with TRBJ1-5; D gene unclear. The ends were cut back, 1 base at V and 1 base at J, with 5 bases in the middle. Per germline, CDR1 GTSNPN and CDR2 SVGIG (reference sequence). The CDR3 covers 13 residues. The CDR3 nucleotides read TGTGCCTGGAGTGGCAGGAGCAATCAGCCCCAGCATTTT. Residues: CAWSGRSNQPQHF.

The V gene is TRBV7-9, the J gene TRBJ2-7, with 11 bases identical to TRBD1. The germline CDR1 and CDR2 sequences are SEHNR and FQNEAQ (reference sequence). The CDR3 runs 14 residues. V lost 4 bases and J lost 4; bases outside the gene matches: 3. CDR3 coding DNA: TGTGCCAGCAGCTCCCGGGACAGGGGGTACGAGCAGTACTTC. Amino acids: CASSSRDRGYEQYF.

The rearrangement uses TRBV20-1 and TRBJ1-2; D ambiguous. The CDR3 consists of 11 residues. Germline CDR1 reads DFQATT; CDR2 reads SNEGSKA (reference sequence). Trimming stripped 4 bases from V and 2 bases from J, with 5 bases between. CDR3 DNA sequence: TGCAGTGCTACTAGGAACTATGGCTACACCTTC. Translation: CSATRNYGYTF.

This clone was seen a few times. This sequence joins TRBV2 and TRBJ1-2, with unresolved D. The V end lost 0 bases, the J end lost 8 bases, and 10 bases lay between the germline ends. CDR1 SNHLY and CDR2 FYNNEI come from the germline V gene. This CDR3 is 13 amino acids long. The CDR3 loop reads CASSEAAGYGYTF. The CDR3, as DNA: TGTGCCAGCAGTGAAGCCGCGGGATACGGCTACACCTTC.

This clone was detected a few times. The rearrangement joins TRBV27 to TRBJ1-2, with D possibly matching TRBD1 (5 bases). Trimming stripped 0 bases from V and 7 bases from J, with 15 bases between. The length of the CDR3 is 15 residues. Germline V gives CDR1 MNHEY, CDR2 SMNVEV (reference sequence). Here the CDR3 DNA reads TGTGCCAGCAGTTTATCGAGGCAGGGTACTGGTGGCTACACCTTC. Its translation is CASSLSRQGTGGYTF.

The rearrangement links TRBV29-1 to TRBJ2-5, with 7 bases lining up with TRBD1. This CDR3 is 15 amino acids long. J was trimmed by 4 bases and V by 3 bases; bases with no gene match: 11. CDR1 and CDR2 from the germline V gene are SQVTM and ANQGSEA. CDR3 nucleotide sequence: TGCAGCGTTGAGCTAGGGGGCGGTAGGGGAGAGACCCAGTACTTC. Protein sequence: CSVELGGGRGETQYF.

V usage is TRBV4-2 and J usage is TRBJ1-6; TRBD1 is a possible D gene (6 bases). Germline CDR1 is LGHNA and CDR2 is YNFKEQ. The CDR3 is 16 residues long. With 2 bases removed from V and 5 bases from J, the gap between germline ends came to 13 bases. DNA for the CDR3: TGTGCCAGCAGCCAAAGGGGGGCTGGAAATAATTCACCCCTCCACTTT. Amino acid sequence: CASSQRGAGNNSPLHF.

The chain uses TRBV5-1 and TRBJ2-7; D remains unclear. Per germline, CDR1 SGHRS and CDR2 YFSETQ. This CDR3 is built from 12 residues. V was shortened by 0 bases and J by 2 bases, with 3 bases between the two germline ends. The CDR3 protein is CASSLGAYEQYF. The CDR3 DNA follows: TGCGCCAGCAGCTTGGGGGCCTACGAGCAGTACTTC.

This clone came up a few times. The V call is TRBV14, the J call TRBJ2-1; no reliable D call. Between the trimmed V and J ends, which lost 1 base and 9 bases, there was a span of 10 bases. The length of the CDR3 is 13 residues. Germline lookup yields CDR1 SGHDN and CDR2 FVKESK. CDR3 loop: CASSQAMHGEQFF. The DNA for the CDR3 is TGTGCCAGCAGCCAAGCTATGCATGGTGAGCAGTTCTTC.

DNA for the CDR3: TGCGCCAGCAGCTTGGATGACAGCCGATATAATTCACCCCTCCACTTT. Its protein is CASSLDDSRYNSPLHF. The chain joins TRBV5-1 to TRBJ1-6, with D possibly being TRBD1 (5 bases). The CDR3 is 16 amino acids. Trimming left V 0 bases short and J 4 bases short, with 11 bases between. Per germline, CDR1 SGHRS and CDR2 YFSETQ. The complete variable domain, with remaining parts taken from reference TRBV5-1 and TRBJ1-6, reads KAGVTQTPRYLIKTRGQQVTLSCSPISGHRSVSWYQQTPGQGLQFLFEYFSETQRNKGNFPGRFSGRQFSNSRSEMNVSTLELGDSALYLCASSLDDSRYNSPLHFGNGTRLTVT.

The chain recombines TRBV5-1 with TRBJ1-5, with a possible D match to TRBD1 (5 bases). V gave up 0 bases and J gave up 7 bases, with 17 bases separating them. CDR1 and CDR2 (germline): SGHRS, YFSETQ. The CDR3 contains 16 residues. The CDR3: CASSLEGSLGVQPQHF. The DNA for the CDR3 is TGCGCCAGCAGCTTGGAAGGGTCCTTAGGGGTCCAGCCCCAGCATTTT.

In this sample, this clone turned up a few times. The V call is TRBV30, the J call TRBJ1-2, with D tentatively TRBD1 (5 bases). From germline, CDR1 is GTSNPN and CDR2 SVGIG (reference sequence). The CDR3 is 15 residues long. V lost 3 bases, J lost 4 bases, and 18 bases lay in between. The CDR3 DNA is TGTGCCTGGAGCTTCCCCGGGGGGTCTGCCTATGGCTACACCTTC. Protein sequence: CAWSFPGGSAYGYTF.

Note on this clone: Distinct nucleotide sequences in the sample also encode this CDR3. V and J are TRBV20-1 and TRBJ1-1, with no clear D. V gave up 2 bases and J gave up 2 bases, with 0 bases separating them. From germline, CDR1 is DFQATT and CDR2 SNEGSKA (reference sequence). The CDR3 has 10 residues. For the CDR3, the DNA is TGCAGTGCTAGAAACACTGAAGCTTTCTTT. This translates into CSARNTEAFF.

The J gene is TRBJ1-1, the V gene TRBV29-1; D may be TRBD1 (5 bases). CDR3 length: 14 amino acids. Germline V gene lookup returns CDR1 SQVTM and CDR2 ANQGSEA. The V end lost 7 bases, the J end lost 1 base, and 16 bases lay between the germline ends. In DNA, the CDR3 is TGCAGCGGATTACCGGGACTTGGGAACACTGAAGCTTTCTTT. This sequence encodes CSGLPGLGNTEAFF. The full variable domain, rest sourced from reference TRBV29-1 and TRBJ1-1, is SAVISQKPSRDICQRGTSLTIQCQVDSQVTMMFWYRQQPGQSLTLIATANQGSEATYESGFVIDKFPISRPNLTFSTLTVSNMSPEDSSIYLCSGLPGLGNTEAFFGQGTRLTVV.

V is TRBV30 and J is TRBJ1-2, with a possible D match to TRBD1 (5 bases). The CDR3 is 11 amino acids. Trimming took off 4 bases at V and 8 bases at J, with 11 bases between the two ends. Germline V gene data show CDR1 as GTSNPN and CDR2 as SVGIG (reference sequence). The chain's CDR3 is CAWTGRVGYTF. The DNA for the CDR3 is TGTGCCTGGACGGGGCGAGTCGGCTACACCTTC. Full variable domain (rest looked up from reference TRBV30 and TRBJ1-2): SQTIHQWPATLVQPVGSPLSLECTVEGTSNPNLYWYRQAAGRGLQLLFYSVGIGQISSEVPQNLSASRPQDRQFILSSKKLLLSDSGFYLCAWTGRVGYTFGSGTRLTVV.

The J gene is TRBJ2-1, the V gene TRBV6-6; D possibly corresponds to TRBD2 (6 bases). The CDR3 is 15 amino acids. V lost 5 bases and J 7 bases, leaving 18 bases between the germline ends. The germline gives CDR1 MNHNY, CDR2 SVGAGI (reference sequence). The CDR3 DNA reads TGTGCCAGCAGTAGGACAAGGGAGGCTAGTAATGAGCAGTTCTTC. This translates into CASSRTREASNEQFF.

This clone was counted between two and nine times. This sequence joins TRBV30 and TRBJ1-2, with 7 bases fitting TRBD1. The CDR3 is made up of 13 amino acids. Germline assignment: CDR1 GTSNPN and CDR2 SVGIG (reference sequence). V shed 0 bases, J shed 8 bases, and the junction held 6 bases outside the gene matches. The CDR3 nucleotides read TGTGCCTGGAGTGTAAAGGGGGCGCGAGGCTACACCTTC. Protein sequence: CAWSVKGARGYTF.

This clone came up once. The rearrangement joins TRBV29-1 to TRBJ1-6; 8 bases line up with TRBD1. V trimming: 4 bases; J trimming: 8 bases; junction bases outside the gene matches: 16. Germline V lookup: CDR1 SQVTM, CDR2 ANQGSEA. The CDR3 spans 17 residues. DNA for the CDR3: TGCAGCGTTGTCGACGGACAGGGAGTATGGAGTGATTCACCCCTCCACTTT. It specifies CSVVDGQGVWSDSPLHF.

This clone has more than one count but fewer than ten. This chain connects TRBV29-1 to TRBJ2-3; D may be TRBD2 (6 bases). This CDR3 contains 15 residues. Between the trimmed V and J ends, which lost 4 bases and 6 bases, there was a span of 20 bases. CDR1 and CDR2 (germline): SQVTM, ANQGSEA. Written as DNA, the CDR3 is TGCAGCGTTGGACGGGGGAATCCCTTCTCGGATACGCAGTATTTT. Translation: CSVGRGNPFSDTQYF.

The rearrangement uses TRBV30 and TRBJ1-1, with D unresolved. The CDR3 extends over 13 amino acids. Germline V gene data show CDR1 as GTSNPN and CDR2 as SVGIG (reference sequence). Trimming cost V 0 bases and J 3 bases, with 8 bases left between them. The CDR3 nucleotides are TGTGCCTGGAGTGTACGAATGCACACTGAAGCTTTCTTT. It codes for CAWSVRMHTEAFF. The full variable domain, its missing parts supplied by reference TRBV30 and TRBJ1-1, is SQTIHQWPATLVQPVGSPLSLECTVEGTSNPNLYWYRQAAGRGLQLLFYSVGIGQISSEVPQNLSASRPQDRQFILSSKKLLLSDSGFYLCAWSVRMHTEAFFGQGTRLTVV.